This entry describes one T cell receptor (beta chain). The CDR3 covers 14 residues. V lost 0 bases to trimming and J lost 6 bases; unmatched junction nucleotides: 1. The germline V gene encodes CDR1 LGHNA and CDR2 YSLEER. The data derive from a study of CD8 T cells in Susac syndrome. About 0.45 to 1 ug RNA was reverse transcribed with random hexamers. The method of amplification for TCR beta CDR3 was immunoSEQ multiplex PCR, covering 54 Vbeta and 13 Jbeta. TCRdb independently ran MiXCR on the immunoSEQ multiplex PCR reads; one entry per CDR3 protein. Of more than 200,000 distinct CDR3 sequences in the sample, less than 95% were seen once.

The chain carries TRBV4-3 and TRBJ2-7, with TRBD1 identical over 11 bases. The TCR originated in a human donor with Susac syndrome. The material sequenced was CD4+ T cells from PBMCs. As DNA, the CDR3 is TGCGCCAGCAGCCAAGAGGACAGGGGGCGCGAGCAGTACTTC. Its protein is CASSQEDRGREQYF.